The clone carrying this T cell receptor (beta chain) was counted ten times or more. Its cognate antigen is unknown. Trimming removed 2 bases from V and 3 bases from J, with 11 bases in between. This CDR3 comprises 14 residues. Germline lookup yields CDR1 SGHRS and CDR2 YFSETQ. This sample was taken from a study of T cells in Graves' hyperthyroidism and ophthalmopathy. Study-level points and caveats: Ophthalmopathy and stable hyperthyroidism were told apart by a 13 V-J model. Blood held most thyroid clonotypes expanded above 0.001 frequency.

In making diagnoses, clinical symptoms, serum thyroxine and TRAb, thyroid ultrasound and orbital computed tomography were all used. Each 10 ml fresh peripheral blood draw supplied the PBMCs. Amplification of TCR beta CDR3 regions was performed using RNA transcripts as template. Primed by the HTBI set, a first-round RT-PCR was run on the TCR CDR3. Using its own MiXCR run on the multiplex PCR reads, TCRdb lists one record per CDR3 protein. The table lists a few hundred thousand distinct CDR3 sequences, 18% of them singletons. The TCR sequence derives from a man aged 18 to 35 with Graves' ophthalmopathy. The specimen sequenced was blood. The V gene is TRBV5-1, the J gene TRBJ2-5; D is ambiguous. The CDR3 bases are TGCGCCAGCAGCTTTGGGCAGTATGAAGAGACCCAGTACTTC. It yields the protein CASSFGQYEETQYF.